This T cell receptor (beta chain) was documented in a study of T cell changes during pregnancy in multiple sclerosis. The CDR3 is made up of 14 amino acids. Per germline, CDR1 LNHDA and CDR2 SQIVND (reference sequence). Trimming cost V 4 bases and J 1 base, with 11 bases left between them. Measured with immunoSEQ multiplex PCR; TCRdb has only the in-frame clones, and not every one. The sample consists of tens of thousands of clones, 90% to 95% of them appearing once. This clonotype originated in a female donor in good health, enrolled as a control in a pregnancy study. The sequenced sample was peripheral blood, obtained in the third trimester of pregnancy. The V gene is TRBV19, the J gene TRBJ2-7, with D tentatively TRBD1 (6 bases). CDR3 sequence (DNA): TGTGCCAGTAGTAACCGGGACAAGTCCTACGAGCAGTACTTC. Amino acid sequence: CASSNRDKSYEQYF.